This T cell receptor (beta chain) was documented in a study of OX40 agonist ivuxolimab in advanced cancers. The V end was cut by 0 bases, the J end by 0 bases, with 5 bases between. Germline lookup yields CDR1 LGHNA and CDR2 YSLEER. The CDR3 covers 15 residues. Sequenced by immunoSEQ multiplex PCR; TCRdb stores in-frame clones only, minus some. The sample consists of around 69,000 clones, 80% to 90% of them appearing once. The rearrangement links TRBV4-3 to TRBJ2-2, with D possibly matching TRBD1 (5 bases). The clonotype was recovered from an adult with an advanced solid tumor such as melanoma, head and neck, liver or kidney cancer. The sample consisted of CD4+ or CD8+ T cells sorted from blood, taken in a trial of the OX40 agonist ivuxolimab. Here the CDR3 DNA reads TGCGCCAGCAGCCAAGAGACAGCGAACACCGGGGAGCTGTTTTTT. It yields the protein CASSQETANTGELFF.